This record covers a single TCR beta chain. The record originates from a study of blood T cell repertoires in COVID-19. Study-level information: Acute and convalescent COVID-19 samples came from the United States, Italy and Spain.

With 6 bases removed from V and 3 bases from J, the gap between germline ends came to 20 bases. This CDR3 spans 16 amino acids. In germline, CDR1 is MDHEN, CDR2 SYDVKM. Per the authors' pipeline: It was from reference gene primer amplification that nucleated cell counts were estimated. TCRdb's table, derived via immunoSEQ multiplex PCR, lists solely in-frame clones and lacks some. The V and J calls and the clone size are those of that table, but D and trimming were determined from the DNA. Among about 170,000 clones listed, around 85% were seen once. Enrollment of patients from Seattle took place during active infection, with longitudinal follow-up.

This rearrangement joins TRBV28 to TRBJ1-1, with D perhaps TRBD1 (5 bases). The source is a man at least 80 years old with COVID-19, enrolled during active disease. What was sequenced was peripheral blood. The CDR3 nucleotides read TGTGCCAGCAGAATTGTGGGGCGCCAGGGTCACACTGAAGCTTTCTTT. Amino acid sequence: CASRIVGRQGHTEAFF.